This T cell receptor (beta chain) comes out of a study of technical replicates of blood from several donors. The method was immunoSEQ multiplex PCR; TCRdb's version includes in-frame clones alone and lacks a portion of them. Of about 49,000 clones listed, approximately 90% were seen once; the top ten hold approximately 3.9%. Germline assignment: CDR1 SEHNR and CDR2 FQNEAQ (reference sequence). The CDR3 runs 15 residues. V lost 5 bases to trimming and J lost 4 bases, with 17 bases between them. This TCR was sampled from a human donor in good health. Some clones in this sample may be carry-over from other donors' samples. Sequences were obtained from PBMCs. This chain links TRBV7-9 with TRBJ1-2; no definite D call. The CDR3 region is CASSPTLPASYGYTF. The CDR3 DNA follows: TGTGCCAGCAGCCCCACCCTCCCGGCTAGCTATGGCTACACCTTC.